This TCR beta chain was found in a study of T cell responses to AZD1222 COVID-19 vaccine listed by TCRdb under 2021. About the investigation overall: A total of 230 or so trial participants underwent TCR sequencing, of whom about 210 received two doses of AZD1222 and roughly 25 received two doses of the MenACWY control vaccine. Trial participants were enrolled by age into 18-55, 56-69 and 70-plus year subgroups, with 148, 28 and 57 TCR-sequenced participants respectively.

Interpreted using the paper, the time point label stands for: baseline before first vaccination. This specimen's treatment or condition label, per the study, means: meningococcal conjugate vaccine given as trial control. Samples from vaccinated people were obtained from the UK trials COV001 and COV002, which included a single-blind randomized controlled phase 2/3 trial of AZD1222 (ChAdOx1 nCoV-19) in healthy adults. For TCRbeta chain sequencing, PBMC samples from trial participants were taken at day 0 and at day 28 after the second dose. General study outcomes and caveats: Reportedly, almost half of the unique spike-specific TCRs recognized epitopes lying outside the regions that are mutated in the B.1.351 and B.1.1.7 variants. Only a handful of AZD1222 recipients were SARS-CoV-2 seropositive at baseline, limiting conclusions about previously exposed vaccinees. Spike-specific TCR breadth and depth rose significantly after two AZD1222 doses compared with day 0 and with MenACWY recipients. Vaccine-associated CD4 TCRs spanned the whole spike protein, with dominant responses in regions 160-218 and 743-854. Because no day 14 peak-response samples were available, repertoires were characterized only after the peak T cell response. Most participants were white British and females outnumbered males, and the authors suggested that clonal diversity may have been underestimated. In the small 56-69-year group, the increase in depth fell short of significance, most likely because of low power.

The CDR3 regions of human TCRbeta chains were analyzed by immunosequencing. Per the authors' processing: TCRs in the repertoires were compared against a reference library of SARS-CoV-2-specific TCRs that had been generated with the MIRA antigen-specificity platform. Breadth meant the fraction of unique TCRs that were SARS-CoV-2-associated, whereas depth meant the fraction of total T cells that were SARS-CoV-2-associated. Using the MIRA data, every spike-specific TCR was mapped to the spike region that the TCR reacted to and assigned to either a CD4 or a CD8 class. Log10-transformed breadth and depth values were compared by one-way ANOVA with Sidak's multiple comparisons tests. What TCRdb holds here is the immuneACCESS table cut down to in-frame rearrangements. Part of the clones is not present; checked against another copy, under half of the missing clones reflect an unresolved V gene, and the others are unexplained. V and J calls and clone size come straight from that table; D and trimming were deduced from the DNA. The sample table lists 60,000 to 100,000 clones, about 92% of them with a count of one. Clones ranked in the top ten supply 6% to 8.5% of the sample.

About this clone itself: There is no known antigen for this receptor. Base quality data are lacking; no much larger clone is found one base away. Within the sample, other DNA sequences also encode this same CDR3.

V drops 4 bases and J drops 0 bases, leaving 11 bases in between. There are 14 amino acids in the CDR3, from cysteine to phenylalanine inclusive. Only the CDR3 DNA is retained, 42 bases long and in frame from the first base. The germline V gene specifies SGDLS as CDR1 and YYNGEE as CDR2. This specimen was peripheral blood, taken on day 0 of MenACWY control vaccination. The TCR sequence derives from an adult in good health. The chain links TRBV9 with TRBJ2-7, and possibly TRBD1, on 5 matching bases. For the CDR3, the sequence is CASSSRTNSYEQYF. In nucleotide form, the sequence is TGTGCCAGCAGCTCTCGGACAAACTCCTACGAGCAGTACTTC.